A selection of T cell receptor beta chains follows, all from one sample in a study of blood T cell repertoires in COVID-19. The repertoire was sequenced with immunoSEQ multiplex PCR; TCRdb's copy has only in-frame clones and lacks some. The data contain 120,000 or so clones, around 81% of them singletons. The source material was peripheral blood. These receptors all come from a man aged 60-69 years with acute or convalescent COVID-19. Each CDR3 is given with its conserved first and last residue. The D gene is left open where the match is weak. Some rows have no size entry. The others give once, few or many, or a class for an expanded clone.

d_call: TRBD2; clone_size: .; v_call: TRBV5-1; j_call: TRBJ2-1; cdr3_aa: CASRLAGDGEQFF; cdr3_nt: TGCGCCAGCAGACTAGCGGGAGATGGTGAGCAGTTCTTC
d_call: .; clone_size: .; v_call: TRBV21-1; j_call: TRBJ2-3; cdr3_aa: CASSKATRGDTQYF; cdr3_nt: TGTGCCAGCAGCAAAGCGACTAGGGGCGATACGCAGTATTTT
d_call: .; clone_size: .; v_call: TRBV3-1/TRBV3-2; j_call: TRBJ1-1; cdr3_aa: CASSQVSGSGAFF; cdr3_nt: TGTGCCAGCAGCCAAGTGTCGGGGTCAGGAGCTTTCTTT
d_call: TRBD2; clone_size: few; v_call: TRBV11-2; j_call: TRBJ2-7; cdr3_aa: CASSRLGGRTSYEQYF; cdr3_nt: TGTGCCAGCAGCCGCCTGGGCGGGAGGACCTCCTACGAGCAGTACTTC
d_call: TRBD2; clone_size: .; v_call: TRBV5-4; j_call: TRBJ2-3; cdr3_aa: CASSLAGLAADTQYF; cdr3_nt: TGTGCCAGCAGCTTGGCGGGACTAGCTGCGGATACGCAGTATTTT
d_call: TRBD1; clone_size: .; v_call: TRBV7-2; j_call: TRBJ1-3; cdr3_aa: CASSEGLTGARNTIYF; cdr3_nt: TGTGCCAGCAGCGAAGGTCTGACAGGGGCGAGAAACACCATATATTTT
d_call: .; clone_size: .; v_call: TRBV28; j_call: TRBJ2-5; cdr3_aa: CASERGQETQYF; cdr3_nt: TGTGCCAGCGAAAGGGGACAAGAGACCCAGTACTTC
d_call: TRBD1; clone_size: .; v_call: TRBV6-4; j_call: TRBJ2-7; cdr3_aa: CASSEVPGQEHAYEQYF; cdr3_nt: TGTGCCAGCAGTGAAGTCCCGGGACAGGAACATGCCTACGAGCAGTACTTC
d_call: TRBD1; clone_size: few; v_call: TRBV2; j_call: TRBJ2-1; cdr3_aa: CASGGQGAQNEQFF; cdr3_nt: TGTGCCAGCGGTGGACAGGGGGCGCAAAATGAGCAGTTCTTC
d_call: TRBD1; clone_size: .; v_call: TRBV7-9; j_call: TRBJ1-2; cdr3_aa: CASSPGQEYGYTF; cdr3_nt: TGTGCCAGCAGCCCCGGACAGGAATATGGCTACACCTTC
d_call: TRBD1; clone_size: .; v_call: TRBV28; j_call: TRBJ1-4; cdr3_aa: CASSQGQGWEKLFF; cdr3_nt: TGTGCCAGCAGCCAGGGACAGGGATGGGAAAAACTGTTTTTT
d_call: .; clone_size: .; v_call: TRBV6-1; j_call: TRBJ2-3; cdr3_aa: CASSEIRATDTQYF; cdr3_nt: TGTGCCAGCAGTGAAATCAGGGCAACAGATACGCAGTATTTT
d_call: TRBD1; clone_size: .; v_call: TRBV28; j_call: TRBJ1-4; cdr3_aa: CASSGQGATNEKLFF; cdr3_nt: TGTGCCAGCAGTGGACAGGGCGCAACTAATGAAAAACTGTTTTTT
d_call: .; clone_size: .; v_call: TRBV7-2; j_call: TRBJ1-6; cdr3_aa: CASSLVLSGGSPLHF; cdr3_nt: TGTGCCAGCAGCTTAGTTCTGTCGGGGGGATCACCCCTCCACTTT
d_call: TRBD2; clone_size: .; v_call: TRBV5-1; j_call: TRBJ2-3; cdr3_aa: CASSLAGTSGAADTQYF; cdr3_nt: TGCGCCAGCAGCTTGGCAGGGACTAGCGGGGCGGCGGATACGCAGTATTTT
d_call: .; clone_size: .; v_call: TRBV2; j_call: TRBJ1-6; cdr3_aa: CASSDRFSPLHF; cdr3_nt: TGTGCCAGCAGCGACAGGTTTTCACCCCTCCACTTT
d_call: .; clone_size: .; v_call: TRBV11-2; j_call: TRBJ2-3; cdr3_aa: CASSFLVSDTQYF; cdr3_nt: TGTGCCAGCAGCTTTCTTGTGTCCGATACGCAGTATTTT
d_call: TRBD1; clone_size: few; v_call: TRBV30; j_call: TRBJ1-6; cdr3_aa: CAWAPGGSYNSPLHF; cdr3_nt: TGTGCCTGGGCCCCAGGGGGTTCCTATAATTCACCCCTCCACTTT
d_call: .; clone_size: .; v_call: TRBV18; j_call: TRBJ2-1; cdr3_aa: CASSPRSSSNEQFF; cdr3_nt: TGTGCCAGCTCACCACGGAGTAGTAGCAATGAGCAGTTCTTC
d_call: .; clone_size: .; v_call: TRBV30; j_call: TRBJ1-4; cdr3_aa: CAWSLQEKLFF; cdr3_nt: TGTGCCTGGAGTCTACAGGAAAAACTGTTTTTT
d_call: TRBD2; clone_size: .; v_call: TRBV5-6; j_call: TRBJ2-1; cdr3_aa: CASSRLAKQFF; cdr3_nt: TGTGCCAGCAGCAGACTAGCCAAACAGTTCTTC
d_call: .; clone_size: few; v_call: TRBV10-1; j_call: TRBJ1-3; cdr3_aa: CASSESLGNTIYF; cdr3_nt: TGCGCCAGCAGTGAATCGTTGGGAAACACCATATATTTT
d_call: TRBD2; clone_size: .; v_call: TRBV4-1; j_call: TRBJ2-7; cdr3_aa: CASSHFLAGETYEQYF; cdr3_nt: TGCGCCAGCAGCCATTTCCTAGCGGGAGAAACCTACGAGCAGTACTTC
d_call: TRBD2; clone_size: .; v_call: TRBV28; j_call: TRBJ2-1; cdr3_aa: CASTQGGRGIEQFF; cdr3_nt: TGTGCCAGCACCCAAGGCGGGAGAGGGATTGAGCAGTTCTTC
d_call: .; clone_size: .; v_call: TRBV6-5; j_call: TRBJ1-5; cdr3_aa: CASRPAGTSNQPQHF; cdr3_nt: TGTGCCAGCAGACCTGCTGGGACAAGCAATCAGCCCCAGCATTTT
d_call: TRBD1; clone_size: once; v_call: TRBV15; j_call: TRBJ1-4; cdr3_aa: CATSRGQAKGEKLFF; cdr3_nt: TGTGCCACCAGCAGGGGACAGGCCAAGGGGGAAAAACTGTTTTTT
d_call: .; clone_size: few; v_call: TRBV28; j_call: TRBJ1-1; cdr3_aa: CASEDMNTEAFF; cdr3_nt: TGTGCCAGCGAGGATATGAACACTGAAGCTTTCTTT
d_call: .; clone_size: .; v_call: TRBV3-1/TRBV3-2; j_call: TRBJ1-4; cdr3_aa: CASTLTGGTNEKLFF; cdr3_nt: TGTGCCAGCACCCTGACTGGGGGGACTAATGAAAAACTGTTTTTT
d_call: .; clone_size: .; v_call: TRBV28; j_call: TRBJ1-5; cdr3_aa: CASSPPGNQPQHF; cdr3_nt: TGTGCCAGCAGTCCTCCGGGCAATCAGCCCCAGCATTTT
d_call: .; clone_size: .; v_call: TRBV5-8; j_call: TRBJ2-3; cdr3_aa: CASSNPQGWTQYF; cdr3_nt: TGTGCCAGCAGCAACCCTCAGGGGTGGACGCAGTATTTT
d_call: .; clone_size: .; v_call: TRBV30; j_call: TRBJ2-2; cdr3_aa: CAWSLRGLPGTGELFF; cdr3_nt: TGTGCCTGGAGTCTGCGGGGTCTCCCAGGCACCGGGGAGCTGTTTTTT
d_call: .; clone_size: .; v_call: TRBV5-4; j_call: TRBJ1-1; cdr3_aa: CASSGMNTNTEAFF; cdr3_nt: TGTGCCAGCAGCGGCATGAACACGAACACTGAAGCTTTCTTT
d_call: .; clone_size: .; v_call: TRBV9; j_call: TRBJ1-6; cdr3_aa: CASSLGWQDRSPLHF; cdr3_nt: TGTGCCAGCAGCCTAGGTTGGCAGGATCGGTCACCCCTCCACTTT
d_call: .; clone_size: .; v_call: TRBV3-1/TRBV3-2; j_call: TRBJ1-2; cdr3_aa: CASSQGGKRDSRIDYGYTF; cdr3_nt: TGTGCCAGCAGCCAAGGGGGGAAACGGGACTCCCGAATTGACTATGGCTACACCTTC
d_call: TRBD1; clone_size: .; v_call: TRBV9; j_call: TRBJ2-1; cdr3_aa: CASSVTGQVQYSSYNEQFF; cdr3_nt: TGTGCCAGCAGCGTAACAGGACAGGTTCAATACAGCTCCTACAATGAGCAGTTCTTC
d_call: TRBD1; clone_size: few; v_call: TRBV5-1; j_call: TRBJ1-4; cdr3_aa: CASSLDPPGQGATNEKLFF; cdr3_nt: TGCGCCAGCAGCTTGGATCCCCCGGGACAGGGGGCAACTAATGAAAAACTGTTTTTT
d_call: TRBD1; clone_size: .; v_call: TRBV27; j_call: TRBJ1-6; cdr3_aa: CASSLGDRAYNSPLHF; cdr3_nt: TGTGCCAGCAGTTTAGGGGACAGGGCGTATAATTCACCCCTCCACTTT
d_call: .; clone_size: .; v_call: TRBV2; j_call: TRBJ1-4; cdr3_aa: CASSERSYNEKLFF; cdr3_nt: TGTGCCAGCAGTGAACGGAGTTATAATGAAAAACTGTTTTTT
d_call: TRBD2; clone_size: .; v_call: TRBV27; j_call: TRBJ2-7; cdr3_aa: CASRTSGSYEQYF; cdr3_nt: TGTGCCAGCAGGACTAGCGGGTCCTACGAGCAGTACTTC